A single sample gave rise to the 20 T cell receptor beta chains below, sequenced in a study of blood T cells in healthy people across ages. Through a sample-barcoded 5' primer and a J-beta primer mix, a second PCR was run for about 6 to 12 cycles. TCRdb passed the 5' RACE reads through MiXCR, listing each CDR3 protein once. The data show 1.4 million or so distinct CDR3 sequences, with 35% to 45% seen just once and approximately 4% held by the top ten. Source material: blood. Receptors originate from a woman aged 18 to 35 in good health.

This clonotype turned up a few times. This rearrangement joins TRBV24-1 to TRBJ1-5; no clear D. The germline gives CDR1 KGHDR, CDR2 SFDVKD. V was pared by 1 base and J by 4 bases, with 22 bases between. The CDR3 has 19 amino acids. CDR3 sequence reads: CATSDFEGPRRKINQPQHF. The CDR3 nucleotides read TGTGCCACCAGTGATTTTGAAGGCCCCCGGCGGAAGATAAATCAGCCCCAGCATTTT.

The V gene is TRBV10-3, the J gene TRBJ2-3; possibly TRBD1 or TRBD2 for D (5 bases each). Per the germline V gene, CDR1 is ENHRY and CDR2 is SYGVKD. Trimming left V 3 bases short and J 3 bases short, with 16 bases between. The CDR3 sequence is 16 residues long. CDR3 sequence (DNA): TGTGCCATCAGTGAACCGGGACCTCGAAAGACAGATACGCAGTATTTT. This gives the protein CAISEPGPRKTDTQYF.

In this sample, this clonotype turned up a few times. The chain carries TRBV6-5 and TRBJ2-1; the D gene could be TRBD1 or TRBD2 (5 bases each). There are 18 residues in the CDR3. The germline V gene has CDR1 MNHEY and CDR2 SVGAGI. Between the trimmed V and J ends, which lost 2 bases and 2 bases, there was a span of 19 bases. As DNA, the CDR3 is TGTGCCAGCAGTTACGTAGGGTTAATTGGGGGAACCTACAATGAGCAGTTCTTC. This sequence encodes CASSYVGLIGGTYNEQFF.

This clonotype was observed a single time. The rearrangement joins TRBV7-3 to TRBJ2-1, with D possibly called TRBD1 or TRBD2 (5 bases each). This CDR3 comprises 14 residues. The V and J ends lost 0 bases and 8 bases respectively, with 11 bases between them. Looked up from germline, CDR1 is SGHTA and CDR2 is FQGTGA. CDR3 amino acids: CASSLTGRPHEQFF. CDR3 sequence (DNA): TGTGCCAGCAGCTTAACGGGACGACCCCATGAGCAGTTCTTC.

This clonotype was counted at least ten times. J is TRBJ1-2 and V is TRBV29-1; D may be TRBD1 (5 bases). The germline V and J ends were trimmed by 3 bases and 5 bases, with 13 bases remaining between them. The CDR3 loop spans 13 amino acids. Germline CDR1 SQVTM, CDR2 ANQGSEA. This CDR3 reads CSVDERGGYGYTF. CDR3 in DNA: TGCAGCGTTGACGAGAGGGGAGGGTATGGCTACACCTTC.

As to this clonotype: A read error may produce the germline difference seen at one junction end. The V gene is TRBV7-2, the J gene TRBJ2-7; D perhaps matches TRBD1 (5 bases). This CDR3 is 14 amino acids long. The germline gives CDR1 SGHTA, CDR2 FQGNSA. This chain's CDR3 is CASSSRVSSDEQYF. The CDR3 bases are TGTGCCAGCAGCTCCAGGGTTAGCTCCGACGAGCAGTACTTC.

The rearrangement uses TRBV12-3 or TRBV12-4 and TRBJ1-1, with TRBD1 matching over 9 bases. The ends lost 6 bases at V and 1 base at J; junction bases unmatched: 18. The CDR3 length is 19 residues. The chain's CDR3 is CASSKHHRGLLDKNTEAFF. The CDR3 region has the DNA TGTGCCAGCAGCAAACACCACAGGGGGCTTTTAGACAAGAACACTGAAGCTTTCTTT.

The CDR3 sequence: CASKEGATYNEQFF. CDR3 nucleotides: TGCGCCAGCAAGGAGGGGGCAACCTACAATGAGCAGTTCTTC. The gene calls are TRBV5-1 and TRBJ2-1, with a possible D match to TRBD1 (7 bases). In germline, CDR1 is SGHRS, CDR2 YFSETQ. This CDR3 spans 14 amino acids. V was clipped by 6 bases and J by 2 bases, with 12 bases between them.

This clonotype was seen only a few times. V and J are TRBV20-1 and TRBJ2-7; D remains ambiguous. The CDR3 contains 11 residues. CDR1 DFQATT and CDR2 SNEGSKA come from the germline V gene (reference sequence). Trimming pared 2 bases from V and 4 bases from J, leaving 6 bases between. The CDR3 DNA sequence: TGCAGTGCTAGACAGGCTTACGAGCAGTACTTC. It yields the protein CSARQAYEQYF.

The chain recombines TRBV4-1 with TRBJ2-1, with a possible D match to TRBD2 (6 bases). The germline V gene encodes CDR1 MGHRA and CDR2 YSYEKL. Trimming took 6 bases from V and 4 from J, leaving 13 bases between them. CDR3 length equals 14 residues. The CDR3 is CASRVRDFYNEQFF. The DNA for the CDR3 is TGCGCCAGCAGGGTAAGGGACTTTTACAATGAGCAGTTCTTC.

This clonotype showed up just a few times. The CDR3 DNA sequence: TGCAGTGCAAACGCCGGCGGGAGTAATTCAGGAGAGACCCAGTACTTC. It specifies CSANAGGSNSGETQYF. The chain recombines TRBV20-1 with TRBJ2-5; 7 positions match TRBD2. V lost 6 bases and J lost 4; bases outside the gene matches: 17. This CDR3 is built from 16 residues. In germline, CDR1 is DFQATT, CDR2 SNEGSKA (reference sequence).

J is TRBJ1-3 and V is TRBV29-1, with a tentative D call TRBD1 (6 bases). This CDR3 is built from 13 residues. Germline V CDR1 and CDR2: SQVTM, ANQGSEA. Trimming left V 7 bases short and J 0 bases short, with 10 bases between. As DNA, the CDR3 is TGCAGCGCCTACAGGGACTCTGGAAACACCATATATTTT. The encoded protein is CSAYRDSGNTIYF. Full variable domain (outside the CDR3, taken from reference TRBV29-1 and TRBJ1-3): SAVISQKPSRDICQRGTSLTIQCQVDSQVTMMFWYRQQPGQSLTLIATANQGSEATYESGFVIDKFPISRPNLTFSTLTVSNMSPEDSSIYLCSAYRDSGNTIYFGEGSWLTVV.

The CDR3 coding sequence is TGTGCCAGCAGTCCCACTAGCGGGGTTTACGAGCAGTACTTC. This sequence encodes CASSPTSGVYEQYF. This chain uses TRBV6-2 or TRBV6-3 with TRBJ2-7; 10 bases line up with TRBD2. Germline V CDR1 and CDR2: MNHEY, SVGEGT. Germline trimming cut 5 bases from V and 4 bases from J; bases unmatched to any gene: 5. This CDR3 has 14 amino acids.

This rearrangement joins TRBV12-3 or TRBV12-4 to TRBJ1-2; 8 bases are shared with TRBD1. The CDR3 is 14 amino acids. The V and J ends lost 8 bases and 4 bases, in that order; junction bases with no gene match: 9. CDR3 region: CASGGRTGTYGYTF. CDR3 nucleotide sequence: TGTGCCAGCGGCGGCCGGACAGGGACCTATGGCTACACCTTC.

The V gene is TRBV5-1, the J gene TRBJ2-3; possibly TRBD2 for D (6 bases). CDR1 is SGHRS, CDR2 YFSETQ, per germline. Trimming pared 5 bases from V and 6 bases from J, leaving 16 bases between. The CDR3 runs to 14 residues. The CDR3 is CASSSGTPADTQYF. In DNA, the CDR3 is TGCGCCAGCAGTTCCGGGACTCCGGCTGATACGCAGTATTTT.

Only a few counts were recorded for this clonotype. CDR3 sequence: CSVEGGTGYYEQYF. Written as DNA, the CDR3 is TGCAGCGTTGAAGGAGGGACAGGGTATTACGAGCAGTACTTC. This sequence joins TRBV29-1 and TRBJ2-7; TRBD1 matches at 9 bases. The trim removed 1 base at V and 4 bases at J, leaving 5 bases unmatched. Germline-derived CDR1 and CDR2 are SQVTM and ANQGSEA. The CDR3 is 14 amino acids.

A remark on this clonotype: A read error may explain this, as a much larger clone is one base away. The CDR3 region has the DNA TGCAGCGCTTTGGTCGGGACAGTCTCCTACGAGCAGTACTTC. This codes for CSALVGTVSYEQYF. The genes are TRBV29-1 and TRBJ2-7; TRBD1 matches 7 bases. The V segment lost 7 bases and the J segment 0 bases; nucleotides outside the gene matches: 9. Germline CDR1 and CDR2: SQVTM and ANQGSEA. The CDR3 extends over 14 amino acids.

The chain couples TRBV20-1 to TRBJ2-4, with 10 positions matching TRBD2. The J call is uncertain, as TRBJ2-7 better fits the DNA end. There are 16 residues in the CDR3. Germline V gives CDR1 DFQATT, CDR2 SNEGSKA (reference sequence). The CDR3 DNA is TGCAGTGCTAGAGATTGGGCTAGCGGGAGTCCCTACGAGCAGTACTTC. Translated: CSARDWASGSPYEQYF.

V and J are TRBV7-2 and TRBJ2-5; TRBD2 matches 8 bases. Trimming removed 1 base from V and 5 bases from J; junction bases left unmatched: 12. From germline, CDR1 is SGHTA and CDR2 FQGNSA. The CDR3 covers 17 residues. The CDR3 protein is CASSLGAPAGAVETQYF. In DNA, the CDR3 is TGTGCCAGCAGCTTAGGGGCCCCAGCGGGAGCGGTTGAGACCCAGTACTTC.

The chain uses TRBV27 and TRBJ1-2, with 7 positions matching TRBD1. This CDR3 spans 17 amino acids. Germline trimming cut 3 bases from V and 3 bases from J; bases unmatched to any gene: 13. Germline V lookup: CDR1 MNHEY, CDR2 SMNVEV (reference sequence). The CDR3 region has the DNA TGTGCCAGCAGTTTGTCAGTGACAGGGCGGGGGGACTATGGCTACACCTTC. This codes for CASSLSVTGRGDYGYTF.